Sequencing of this T cell receptor (beta chain) was carried out in a study of identical twins. TCRdb fed the 5' RACE reads into MiXCR, producing one record per CDR3 protein. The sample lists roughly 500,000 distinct CDR3 sequences, about 20% occurring once. This clonotype was counted only a few times. Its antigen is not identified. Study-level points and caveats: Out-of-frame alpha sequences common to twins were enriched for low generation probability.

CDR3 length: 12 amino acids. With 5 bases removed from V and 8 bases from J, the gap between germline ends came to 10 bases. Germline values: CDR1 SEHNR, CDR2 FQNEAQ (reference sequence). These same data were also listed under a study on T cells expressing NK-cell markers. As reported in that work: Within several experiments, an anti-gamma-delta TCR antibody kept the sorting limited to alpha-beta TCR T cells.

Sequenced input: CD4+ T cells sorted from blood. This receptor was obtained from a woman aged 18-29 years in good health. V and J are TRBV7-9 and TRBJ2-1, with D unresolved. The CDR3 nucleotides read TGTGCCAGCAGCCTACATGGTGATGAGCAGTTCTTC. Its translation: CASSLHGDEQFF.